This T cell receptor (beta chain) was identified in a study of T cell responses to AZD1222 COVID-19 vaccine. Whole-study results and caveats: A reported finding is that nearly half of spike-specific TCRs target unmutated variant regions. An increase in Spike-specific TCR breadth and depth was observed after two AZD1222 doses. There were mostly white British donors and more females than males, and clonal diversity was possibly underestimated.

CDR1 is SGHDT and CDR2 is YYEEEE in the germline V gene. The CDR3 covers 14 residues. Trimming removed 4 bases at V and 4 bases at J, with 15 bases between. This clone was observed once. The antigen is not known. Sequencing was performed with immunoSEQ multiplex PCR; in TCRdb, only in-frame clones are kept and a portion is missing. This sample has 120,000 or so clones, with more than 80% found just once. The sequence was collected from an adult in good health. The chain combines TRBV5-6 with TRBJ2-7; D unresolved. Sample: peripheral blood, taken on day 0 of AZD1222 vaccination. CDR3 DNA: TGTGCCAGCAGCCCGATCCAAGGGCTATACGAGCAGTACTTC. Protein: CASSPIQGLYEQYF.